The TCR delta chain described here comes from a study of Vδ1+ human thymocytes. The sorted cells were CD3+ Vdelta1+ Vdelta2- thymocytes from alphabeta-depleted thymus. Sequences come from RNA converted to cDNA by reverse transcription. Multiplex PCR used pooled V-gene forward primers and a constant-region reverse primer to amplify CDR3s. TCRdb re-called the multiplex PCR reads through CATT. The profile shows 80,000 or so delta-chain clones, approximately 37% of them singletons. This clone was counted only a few times. The antigen is undetermined. General study points: Unlike peripheral blood Vdelta1+ controls, thymic delta-chain sequences included 20% to 25% Vdelta2 and few Vdelta3. Highly polyclonal TRG and TRD repertoires with Gaussian CDR3 length distributions appeared in thymus.

Trimming shortened V by 2 bases and J by 10 bases, and 20 bases separated the two germline ends. CDR1 is TSWWSYY, CDR2 QGS, per germline. The CDR3 length is 15 residues. This receptor was obtained from a boy less than two years old who had congenital heart surgery. Sequences were obtained from Vdelta1+ gamma-delta thymocytes from the thymus. The sample's subset: FACS-sorted CD3+ TCRalphabeta- TCRVdelta1+ TCRVdelta2- thymocytes. The genes are TRDV1 and TRDJ1; tentative D call: TRDD2 (6 bases). CDR3 DNA: TGTGCTCTTGGGGAATCCGTCTTCCTCCACCGGGCACTCATCTTT. Translated: CALGESVFLHRALIF.